Each of the 27 T cell receptor beta chains below was sequenced from the same sample in a study of T cells after yellow fever vaccination. TCRdb used MiXCR to reprocess the 5' RACE reads, holding one entry per CDR3 protein. The sample lists approximately 150,000 distinct CDR3 sequences; about a tenth were seen once. The sample was CD8+ T cells sorted from PBMCs, taken 45 days after the yellow fever booster vaccination. The receptors stem from a man between 18 and 29 years old who received the YFV17D yellow fever vaccine.

This rearrangement joins TRBV19 to TRBJ2-7; the D gene is possibly TRBD2 (6 bases). The V gene's germline CDR1 is LNHDA and CDR2 SQIVND (reference sequence). The CDR3 has 12 amino acids. Trimming left V 5 bases short and J 5 bases short, with 10 bases between. CDR3 nucleotide sequence: TGTGCCAGTAGTGGGGGGTTCGACGAGCAGTACTTC. It yields the protein CASSGGFDEQYF.

This rearrangement joins TRBV5-1 to TRBJ2-7; D not certain. Germline assignment: CDR1 SGHRS and CDR2 YFSETQ. There are 14 residues in the CDR3. Deletions cut 0 bases from V and 2 bases from J, with 9 bases between. The CDR3: CASSLAGLAYEQYF. The CDR3 coding sequence is TGCGCCAGCAGCTTGGCCGGCCTGGCCTACGAGCAGTACTTC.

The chain couples TRBV5-1 to TRBJ1-1; D is unresolved. Deletions cut 3 bases from V and 0 bases from J, with 6 bases between. The CDR3 runs 13 residues. Germline CDR1 is SGHRS and CDR2 is YFSETQ. CDR3 residues: CASSSGLNTEAFF. The CDR3 nucleotides are TGCGCCAGCAGCTCAGGATTGAACACTGAAGCTTTCTTT.

This clonotype came up a few times. The rearrangement uses TRBV9 and TRBJ1-2, with a tentative D call TRBD1 (6 bases). Trimming shortened V by 3 bases and J by 4 bases, and 13 bases separated the two germline ends. Germline values: CDR1 SGDLS, CDR2 YYNGEE. CDR3 size: 14 residues. Written as DNA, the CDR3 is TGTGCCAGCAGCGCCCCGGACAGAGTCTATGGCTACACCTTC. Translating it yields CASSAPDRVYGYTF.

This clonotype turned up a few times. The chain uses TRBV27 and TRBJ2-5; weak D call: TRBD2 (6 bases). Germline-derived CDR1 and CDR2 are MNHEY and SMNVEV (reference sequence). V lost 4 bases to trimming and J lost 3 bases, with 18 bases between them. The CDR3 has 16 amino acids. CDR3 sequence: CASSSAGGREEETQYF. For the CDR3, the DNA is TGTGCCAGCAGTTCAGCCGGAGGCAGGGAGGAAGAGACCCAGTACTTC.

The chain carries TRBV9 and TRBJ2-1; 9 bases map to TRBD2. The CDR3 runs to 17 residues. Germline-derived CDR1 and CDR2 are SGDLS and YYNGEE. Trimming removed 5 bases from V and 7 bases from J; junction bases left unmatched: 16. The CDR3, as DNA: TGTGCCAGCAGTGGTAACCCGGGAGCGGGGGGCCGAAATGAGCAGTTCTTC. Its translation: CASSGNPGAGGRNEQFF.

The V call is TRBV9, the J call TRBJ2-7, with D possibly matching TRBD2 (6 bases). V shed 0 bases and J shed 3 bases, with 10 bases lying between them. The CDR3 totals 14 residues. The germline V gene encodes CDR1 SGDLS and CDR2 YYNGEE. The CDR3 reads CASSVGGEDYEQYF. In DNA form, the CDR3 reads TGTGCCAGCAGCGTAGGAGGGGAGGACTACGAGCAGTACTTC.

The chain couples TRBV4-1 to TRBJ2-7; TRBD1 matches at 9 bases. Germline values: CDR1 MGHRA, CDR2 YSYEKL. After removal of 6 bases from V and 2 bases from J, the junction contained 11 bases not matched to a gene. The CDR3 contains 16 residues. CDR3 sequence reads: CASRPGTGSMPYEQYV. CDR3 nucleotide sequence: TGCGCCAGCAGACCCGGGACAGGGAGTATGCCCTACGAGCAGTACGTC.

The chain employs TRBV11-2 and TRBJ2-5; no clear D gene. The CDR3 loop spans 14 amino acids. The V end lost 5 bases, the J end lost 6 bases, and 16 bases lay between the germline ends. CDR1 is SGHAT and CDR2 is FQNNGV in the germline V gene. This CDR3 reads CASSTWALPKTQYF. In DNA form, the CDR3 reads TGTGCCAGCAGCACATGGGCGTTACCCAAGACCCAGTACTTC.

This clonotype appeared many times. Here the CDR3 reads CASTMAIGKTETQYF. The CDR3 region has the DNA TGCGCCAGCACCATGGCCATAGGGAAAACAGAGACCCAGTACTTC. The chain uses TRBV5-1 and TRBJ2-5; D remains ambiguous. Trimming shortened V by 6 bases and J by 4 bases, and 19 bases separated the two germline ends. This CDR3 is 15 amino acids long. Per germline, CDR1 SGHRS and CDR2 YFSETQ.

V gene TRBV4-3 combines with J gene TRBJ2-7; D might be TRBD1 (7 bases). The germline CDR1 and CDR2 sequences are LGHNA and YSLEER. With 3 bases removed from V and 4 bases from J, the gap between germline ends came to 19 bases. The CDR3 has 16 residues. CDR3 in DNA: TGCGCCAGCAGCCAGGGATCAGGGGGGTACGGGTACGAGCAGTACTTC. Its translation: CASSQGSGGYGYEQYF.

This clonotype was seen a handful of times. The CDR3 reads CASSQFATGATREKLFF. CDR3 bases: TGTGCCAGCAGCCAGTTCGCGACAGGGGCTACGAGGGAAAAACTGTTTTTT. The rearrangement links TRBV3-1 to TRBJ1-4; 8 bases match TRBD1. Germline V CDR1 and CDR2: LGHDT, YNNKEL (reference sequence). V lost 3 bases and J lost 8; bases outside the gene matches: 14. This CDR3 has 17 amino acids.

This clonotype was counted a few times. This chain joins TRBV11-2 and TRBJ2-3; no clear D gene. With 6 bases removed from V and 1 base from J, the gap between germline ends came to 8 bases. Germline CDR1 reads SGHAT; CDR2 reads FQNNGV. The length of the CDR3 is 13 residues. The CDR3 loop reads CASRPLGTDTQYF. The CDR3 DNA follows: TGTGCCAGCAGACCTCTGGGCACAGATACGCAGTATTTT.

V gene TRBV4-2 combines with J gene TRBJ1-5, with TRBD1 identical over 8 bases. Germline values: CDR1 LGHNA, CDR2 YNFKEQ. The length of the CDR3 is 14 residues. V lost 1 base and J lost 6; bases outside the gene matches: 2. CDR3 sequence: CASSQGTGIQPQHF. The CDR3 DNA is TGTGCCAGCAGCCAAGGGACAGGGATTCAGCCCCAGCATTTT.

The chain joins TRBV27 to TRBJ2-7, with D tentatively TRBD2 (5 bases). This CDR3 is 14 amino acids long. Trimming stripped 3 bases from V and 6 bases from J, with 15 bases between. CDR1 MNHEY and CDR2 SMNVEV come from the germline V gene (reference sequence). For the CDR3, the DNA is TGTGCCAGCAGTTTTAGCTCGGGCGGGTCCGAGCAGTACGTC. It is translated as CASSFSSGGSEQYV.

This sequence joins TRBV5-8 and TRBJ2-1, with unresolved D. V lost 7 bases, J lost 5 bases, and 19 bases lay in between. The CDR3 covers 15 residues. Germline V CDR1 and CDR2: SGHTS, YDEGEE. CDR3 coding DNA: TGTGCCAGCGTGAGCTGGGAACAGACTCACAATGAGCAGTTCTTC. This encodes CASVSWEQTHNEQFF.

This clonotype has more than one count but fewer than ten. The gene calls are TRBV7-3 and TRBJ2-1; D gene unclear. V was shortened by 5 bases and J by 0 bases, with 11 bases between the two germline ends. The length of the CDR3 is 15 residues. Germline CDR1 and CDR2: SGHTA and FQGTGA. The CDR3 coding sequence is TGTGCCAGCAGCCCCGACCCGAGCTCCTACAATGAGCAGTTCTTC. Translating it yields CASSPDPSSYNEQFF.

The CDR3 DNA sequence: TGTGCCAGCAGTCTCAGGGGGCGGACGTACAATGAGCAGTTCTTC. This translates into CASSLRGRTYNEQFF. This chain joins TRBV12-3 or TRBV12-4 and TRBJ2-1, with 8 positions matching TRBD1. J was trimmed by 4 bases and V by 5 bases; bases with no gene match: 7. The CDR3 has 15 residues.

This clonotype was recorded at least ten times. This chain uses TRBV9 with TRBJ2-3; 11 nucleotides match TRBD2. The junction had 8 bases not matched to a gene; V was cut back by 4 bases and J by 4 bases. The CDR3 runs 16 residues. Looked up from germline, CDR1 is SGDLS and CDR2 is YYNGEE. CDR3 sequence: CASSPRLAGRADTQYF. CDR3 nucleotide sequence: TGTGCCAGCAGCCCTCGACTAGCGGGGAGAGCAGATACGCAGTATTTT.

The V and J genes are TRBV16 and TRBJ2-7; D not certain. Deletions cut 0 bases from V and 3 bases from J, with 15 bases between. The germline gives CDR1 KGHSY, CDR2 FQNENV. The CDR3 loop spans 16 amino acids. This chain's CDR3 is CASSQSVEHLNYEQYV. The CDR3 nucleotides are TGTGCCAGCAGCCAATCGGTGGAGCACCTTAACTACGAGCAGTACGTC.

This clonotype was observed at least ten times. The CDR3 DNA reads TGTGCCAGCAGCCAACTCGGGACAGGGCCCTACAATGAGCAGTTCTTC. Its translation is CASSQLGTGPYNEQFF. The V and J genes are TRBV12-3 or TRBV12-4 and TRBJ2-1, with 9 bases lining up with TRBD1. V shed 6 bases, J shed 2 bases, and the junction held 8 bases outside the gene matches. CDR3 length: 16 amino acids.

Only a few counts were recorded for this clonotype. The chain employs TRBV29-1 and TRBJ1-1, with 7 bases identical to TRBD1. Unmatched junction bases numbered 12, after V lost 7 bases and J lost 1 base. Germline V gene sequence: CDR1 SQVTM, CDR2 ANQGSEA. This CDR3 comprises 15 residues. The CDR3 spells CSARLTGDQNTEAFF. CDR3 DNA sequence: TGCAGCGCGAGACTTACAGGGGACCAGAACACTGAAGCTTTCTTT. Full variable domain (outside the CDR3, taken from reference TRBV29-1 and TRBJ1-1): SAVISQKPSRDICQRGTSLTIQCQVDSQVTMMFWYRQQPGQSLTLIATANQGSEATYESGFVIDKFPISRPNLTFSTLTVSNMSPEDSSIYLCSARLTGDQNTEAFFGQGTRLTVV.

This clonotype turned up a few times. This chain uses TRBV4-1 with TRBJ2-5; the D is unclear. V lost 0 bases and J lost 3, with 2 bases in between. This CDR3 has 12 residues. Per the germline V gene, CDR1 is MGHRA and CDR2 is YSYEKL. CDR3: CASSQDKETQYF. The DNA for the CDR3 is TGCGCCAGCAGCCAAGATAAAGAGACCCAGTACTTC.

The rearrangement links TRBV7-6 to TRBJ1-1, with D uncertain. V gave up 3 bases and J gave up 4 bases, with 12 bases separating them. Germline CDR1 reads SGHVS; CDR2 reads FNYEAQ. The CDR3 is 14 residues long. CDR3: CASSFAIGSTEAFF. CDR3 in DNA: TGTGCCAGCAGCTTCGCTATAGGGAGCACTGAAGCTTTCTTT.

In its sample, this clonotype was seen many times. The chain uses TRBV7-2 and TRBJ2-1; the D gene is possibly TRBD2 (5 bases). Germline V lookup: CDR1 SGHTA, CDR2 FQGNSA. CDR3 length equals 13 residues. Trimming removed 3 bases from V and 7 bases from J, with 10 bases in between. The CDR3, as DNA: TGTGCCAGCAGCTTGACCCGAGGGAATGAGCAGTTCTTC. Translating it yields CASSLTRGNEQFF.

V gene TRBV24-1 combines with J gene TRBJ2-3; 7 bases line up with TRBD1. The junction had 1 base not matched to a gene; V was cut back by 0 bases and J by 2 bases. The germline gives CDR1 KGHDR, CDR2 SFDVKD. This CDR3 has 15 residues. As DNA, the CDR3 is TGTGCCACCAGTGATTTGGGACAGGACACAGATACGCAGTATTTT. This gives the protein CATSDLGQDTDTQYF.

V is TRBV27 and J is TRBJ2-1, with 12 bases fitting TRBD1. CDR3 length: 16 residues. Germline CDR1 reads MNHEY; CDR2 reads SMNVEV (reference sequence). J gave up 7 bases and V 0 bases, and 4 bases lay outside the gene matches. DNA for the CDR3: TGTGCCAGCAGTTTATCGGGACAGGGGGCGGGTAATGAGCAGTTCTTC. It encodes CASSLSGQGAGNEQFF.